The 21 T cell receptor beta chains in this list originate from one sample, sequenced in a study of blood T cell repertoires in COVID-19. Sequenced by immunoSEQ multiplex PCR; TCRdb stores in-frame clones only, minus some. Seen here are more than 140,000 clones, around 84% observed once, and the top ten hold about 7%. Specimen: peripheral blood. All receptors come from a woman between 45 and 65 years old in a cohort sampled during active or convalescent COVID-19.

This CDR3 is CASSAGPGRGNQPQHF. Here the CDR3 DNA reads TGTGCCAGTAGCGCCGGGCCAGGGAGGGGCAATCAGCCCCAGCATTTT. The chain has TRBV19 and TRBJ1-5, with D maybe TRBD1 (5 bases). V was cut by 6 bases and J by 2 bases, with 17 bases left in between. Germline CDR1 LNHDA, CDR2 SQIVND (reference sequence). The CDR3 consists of 16 residues.

This chain joins TRBV12-3 or TRBV12-4 and TRBJ1-2; 7 bases fit TRBD1. V shed 7 bases, J shed 4 bases, and the junction held 6 bases outside the gene matches. The CDR3 has 13 residues. Here the CDR3 reads CASTKDRSYGYTF. The CDR3 DNA is TGTGCCAGCACCAAGGACAGGAGCTATGGCTACACCTTC.

The chain combines TRBV19 with TRBJ1-5; 7 nucleotides match TRBD1. Germline V lookup: CDR1 LNHDA, CDR2 SQIVND (reference sequence). With V trimmed by 5 bases and J by 2 bases, 12 bases remained unmatched. There are 17 residues in the CDR3. CDR3 nucleotides: TGTGCCAGTAGTGGTCGCTTGCAGGGGGGAGGCAATCAGCCCCAGCATTTT. It encodes CASSGRLQGGGNQPQHF.

The V call is TRBV27, the J call TRBJ2-3; the D gene is possibly TRBD2 (7 bases). Germline V lookup: CDR1 MNHEY, CDR2 SMNVEV (reference sequence). The CDR3 is 14 residues long. V lost 7 bases and J lost 0, with 11 bases in between. The CDR3 sequence: CASTGGRSTDTQYF. In DNA, the CDR3 is TGTGCCAGCACCGGGGGGCGTAGCACAGATACGCAGTATTTT.

The genes are TRBV4-1 and TRBJ2-6; D not certain. Germline V gene data show CDR1 as MGHRA and CDR2 as YSYEKL. The CDR3 covers 15 residues. V was pared by 1 base and J by 0 bases, with 4 bases between. In DNA form, the CDR3 reads TGCGCCAGCAGCCAAGGGAGCTCTGGGGCCAACGTCCTGACTTTC. Amino acids: CASSQGSSGANVLTF.

CDR3 nucleotides: TGTGCCAGCAGAGGGGCCCCGGAAGAGACCCAGTACTTC. This sequence encodes CASRGAPEETQYF. V and J are TRBV6-5 and TRBJ2-5, with D possibly being TRBD1 (5 bases). Deletions cut 6 bases from V and 3 bases from J, with 11 bases between. The CDR3 is 13 amino acids. Per germline, CDR1 MNHEY and CDR2 SVGAGI.

The rearrangement joins TRBV19 to TRBJ2-3; 7 nucleotides line up with TRBD2. J gave up 8 bases and V 8 bases, and 16 bases lay outside the gene matches. Germline CDR1 LNHDA, CDR2 SQIVND (reference sequence). The CDR3 is made up of 15 amino acids. DNA of the CDR3: TGTGCCAGTTGGGACTACCGGGACTCCAAGGGTACGCAGTATTTT. Translated, it gives CASWDYRDSKGTQYF.

This clone occurred once. The chain carries TRBV12-3 or TRBV12-4 and TRBJ1-2, with 9 bases identical to TRBD1. There are 12 residues in the CDR3. V was pared by 7 bases and J by 7 bases, with 4 bases of the junction left unmatched. In DNA form, the CDR3 reads TGTGCCAGCATACAGGGGGCCGGTGGCTACACCTTC. Encoded protein: CASIQGAGGYTF.

This chain joins TRBV10-3 and TRBJ2-7; D possibly corresponds to TRBD2 (5 bases). V gave up 2 bases and J gave up 7 bases, with 12 bases separating them. Per the germline V gene, CDR1 is ENHRY and CDR2 is SYGVKD. This CDR3 comprises 13 residues. The DNA of the CDR3 is TGTGCCATCAGTGAGACCGGACTTGCTGAGCAGTACTTC. As protein: CAISETGLAEQYF.

V and J are TRBV4-1 and TRBJ1-6; D unresolved. In germline, CDR1 is MGHRA, CDR2 YSYEKL. The CDR3 has 12 amino acids. V gave up 3 bases and J gave up 11 bases, with 8 bases separating them. The CDR3 coding sequence is TGCGCCAGCAGCCATCACAACACACCCCTCCACTTT. Its protein is CASSHHNTPLHF.

CDR3 DNA: TGTGCCAGCAGGGGAGCTTGGGGAAGCAATCAGCCCCAGCATTTT. This encodes CASRGAWGSNQPQHF. The chain combines TRBV2 with TRBJ1-5; no clear D. Trimming cost V 6 bases and J 1 base, with 13 bases left between them. The germline CDR1 and CDR2 sequences are SNHLY and FYNNEI. The CDR3 spans 15 residues.

The chain employs TRBV7-3 and TRBJ2-3, with 10 bases lining up with TRBD2. Trimming cost V 5 bases and J 9 bases; bases outside gene matches: 5. Germline CDR1 SGHTA, CDR2 FQGTGA. The CDR3 spans 13 residues. In DNA form, the CDR3 reads TGTGCCAGCAGCCCGATTAGCGGGGGGACGCAGTATTTT. Amino acid sequence: CASSPISGGTQYF.

CDR3 coding DNA: TGTGCCAGTTCCGGGACAGGCCCTCAAGAGACCCAGTACTTC. It encodes CASSGTGPQETQYF. The chain is built from TRBV2 and TRBJ2-5; 8 positions agree with TRBD1. The J segment lost 2 bases and the V segment lost 9 bases, leaving 8 bases of the junction unmatched. This CDR3 comprises 14 residues. Germline lookup yields CDR1 SNHLY and CDR2 FYNNEI.

Only one count was recorded for this clone. The chain recombines TRBV6-1 with TRBJ2-5; TRBD2 might be the D (6 bases). This CDR3 comprises 18 residues. Germline lookup yields CDR1 MNHNS and CDR2 SASEGT. V lost 0 bases and J 4 bases, leaving 21 bases between the germline ends. The DNA of the CDR3 is TGTGCCAGCAGTGAAGCAGGGCTAGCGCTCCTCCGGGGAGAGACCCAGTACTTC. It is translated as CASSEAGLALLRGETQYF.

This chain links TRBV5-1 with TRBJ2-3, with 7 positions matching TRBD1. CDR1 is SGHRS and CDR2 is YFSETQ in the germline V gene. V lost 3 bases to trimming and J lost 2 bases; unmatched junction nucleotides: 6. CDR3 size: 15 residues. CDR3 coding DNA: TGCGCCAGCAGCTCGCTGGACAGGATCACAGATACGCAGTATTTT. This sequence encodes CASSSLDRITDTQYF.

The chain joins TRBV9 to TRBJ2-1; a weak D match, TRBD1 (5 bases). The CDR3 contains 14 residues. CDR1 is SGDLS, CDR2 YYNGEE, per germline. Trimming pared 0 bases from V and 9 bases from J, leaving 13 bases between. The CDR3 coding sequence is TGTGCCAGCAGCGTAGTGGCCCAGGGCGGTGAGCAGTTCTTC. Its protein is CASSVVAQGGEQFF.

This clone occurred once. The rearrangement uses TRBV10-3 and TRBJ2-7; D is undetermined. Germline V lookup: CDR1 ENHRY, CDR2 SYGVKD. The CDR3 runs to 12 residues. Trimming stripped 6 bases from V and 0 bases from J, with 6 bases between. CDR3 in DNA: TGTGCCATCAGCCCTATCTCCTACGAGCAGTACTTC. Translation gives CAISPISYEQYF.

V usage is TRBV5-1 and J usage is TRBJ1-6; a possible D gene is TRBD1 (6 bases). V was cut by 2 bases and J by 5 bases, with 8 bases left in between. CDR3 length: 14 amino acids. Germline V CDR1 and CDR2: SGHRS, YFSETQ. DNA of the CDR3: TGCGCCAGCAGCTTCGGGACACATAATTCACCCCTCCACTTT. Protein sequence: CASSFGTHNSPLHF.

The chain employs TRBV5-1 and TRBJ2-5, with TRBD1 matching 8 bases. V was clipped by 0 bases and J by 2 bases; unmatched bases: 6. The germline gives CDR1 SGHRS, CDR2 YFSETQ. CDR3 length: 16 amino acids. The CDR3 loop is CASSLAVGQDQETQYF. The DNA for the CDR3 is TGCGCCAGCAGCTTGGCAGTGGGACAGGATCAAGAGACCCAGTACTTC.

The J gene is TRBJ2-1, the V gene TRBV3-1 (or the pseudogene TRBV3-2); the match to TRBD2 covers 8 bases. Germline CDR1 reads LGHDT; CDR2 reads YNNKEL (reference sequence). The CDR3 is 14 amino acids. After removal of 1 base from V and 6 bases from J, the junction contained 2 bases not matched to a gene. CDR3 region: CASSQAGTSNEQFF. The CDR3 nucleotides are TGTGCCAGCAGCCAAGCCGGGACTAGCAATGAGCAGTTCTTC.

CDR3 protein: CAWTMGQGSSPLHF. CDR3 nucleotides: TGTGCCTGGACAATGGGACAGGGGAGTTCACCCCTCCACTTT. V and J are TRBV30 and TRBJ1-6, with 10 bases fitting TRBD1. The CDR3 has 14 residues. Germline assignment: CDR1 GTSNPN and CDR2 SVGIG (reference sequence). The trim removed 4 bases at V and 9 bases at J, leaving 6 bases unmatched.